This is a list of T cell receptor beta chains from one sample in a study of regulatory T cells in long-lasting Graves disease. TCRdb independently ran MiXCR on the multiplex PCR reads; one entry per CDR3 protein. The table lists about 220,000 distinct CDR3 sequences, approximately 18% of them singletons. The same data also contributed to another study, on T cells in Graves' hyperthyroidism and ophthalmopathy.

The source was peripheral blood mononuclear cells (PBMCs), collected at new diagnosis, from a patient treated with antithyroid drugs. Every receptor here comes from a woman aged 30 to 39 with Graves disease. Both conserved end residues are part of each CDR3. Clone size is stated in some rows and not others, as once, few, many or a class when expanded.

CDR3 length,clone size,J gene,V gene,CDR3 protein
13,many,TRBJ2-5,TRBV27,CASSLEGLETQYF
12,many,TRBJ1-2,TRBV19,CASSMSAYGYTF
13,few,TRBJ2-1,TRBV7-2,CASSFVPLDEQFF
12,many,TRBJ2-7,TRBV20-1,CSASKQGYDQYF
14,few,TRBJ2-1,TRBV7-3,CASSPDYLGNEQFF
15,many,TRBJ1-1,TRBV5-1,CASSLVWGSDTEAFF
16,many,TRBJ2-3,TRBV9,CASSVKGNPVTDTQYF
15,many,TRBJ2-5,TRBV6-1,CASSEARGYQETQYF
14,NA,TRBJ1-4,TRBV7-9,CASSLAVQTEKLFF
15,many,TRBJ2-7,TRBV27,CASSLSRKTSYEQYF
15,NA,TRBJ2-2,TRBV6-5,CASSYSWWGTGELFF
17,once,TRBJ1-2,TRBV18,CASSPQKSGTGPGGYTF
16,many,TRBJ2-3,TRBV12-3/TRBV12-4,CASSSSRLAGPDTQYF
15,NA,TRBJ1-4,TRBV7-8,CASLGGDRVRGKLFF
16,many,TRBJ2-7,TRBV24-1,CATSPGTGKAPYEQYF
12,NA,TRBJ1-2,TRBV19,CASSIQSYGYTF
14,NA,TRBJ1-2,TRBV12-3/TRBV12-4,CTSNTPGHLYGYTF
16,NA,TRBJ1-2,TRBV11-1,CASSLGGAGRTYGYIF
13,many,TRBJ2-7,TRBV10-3,CAISERSAYEQYF
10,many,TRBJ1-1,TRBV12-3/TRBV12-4,CASKTNEAFF
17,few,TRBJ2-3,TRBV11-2,CASSRYTQGSKEDTQYF
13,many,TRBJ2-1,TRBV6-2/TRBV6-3,CASTSDRAHEQFF
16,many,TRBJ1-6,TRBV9,CASSAGAGQANSPLHF
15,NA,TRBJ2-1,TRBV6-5,CASSYGGAGLNEQFF
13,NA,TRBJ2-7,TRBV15,CATRPTGGDEQYF
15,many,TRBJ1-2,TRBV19,CASSLNGGEGYGYTF
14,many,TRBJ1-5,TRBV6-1,CASKQGNSNQPQHF
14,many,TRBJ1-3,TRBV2,CASVRTGVENTIYF
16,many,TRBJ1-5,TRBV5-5,CASSLVALGGYQPQHF
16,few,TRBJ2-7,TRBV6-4,CASTQPGTAKSYEQYF
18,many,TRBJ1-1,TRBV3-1,CASSQATTLRILDTEAFF
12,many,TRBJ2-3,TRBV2,CASSQTGYTQYF
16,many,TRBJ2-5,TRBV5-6,CASSSSRGRAEETQYF
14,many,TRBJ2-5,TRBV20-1,CSARDLTGSETQYF
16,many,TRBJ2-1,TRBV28,CASSPRLAGGNNEQFF
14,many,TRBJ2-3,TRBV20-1,CSAHPGGYTDTQYF
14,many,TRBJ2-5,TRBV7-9,CASSLQGGEETQYF
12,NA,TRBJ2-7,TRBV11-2,CASSLDQSEQYF
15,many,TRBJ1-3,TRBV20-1,CSAEPGTHSGNTIYF
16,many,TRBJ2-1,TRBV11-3,CASSLVGLTSYNEQFF
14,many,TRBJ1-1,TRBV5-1,CASSLGGWNTEAFF
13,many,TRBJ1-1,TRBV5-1,CASRMSGNTEAFF
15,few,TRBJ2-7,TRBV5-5,CASSLDGGGTYEQYF
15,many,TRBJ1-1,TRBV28,CASSPWGTGNTEAFF
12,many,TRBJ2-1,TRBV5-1,CASRTGDNEQFF
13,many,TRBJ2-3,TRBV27,CASQRGATDTQYF
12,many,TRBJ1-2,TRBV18,CASSQTSDTSTF
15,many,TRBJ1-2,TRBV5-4,CASSSTDRALDGYTF
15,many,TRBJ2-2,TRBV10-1,CASSEWGLGGGELFF
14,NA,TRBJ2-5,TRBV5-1,CASSSGQEPETQYF
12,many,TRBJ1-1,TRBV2,CASSERPTEAFF
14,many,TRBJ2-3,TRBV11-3,CASSLGTLTDTQYF
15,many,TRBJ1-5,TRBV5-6,CASSCRQGLDQPQHF
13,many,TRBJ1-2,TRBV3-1,CASSRGGNYGYTF
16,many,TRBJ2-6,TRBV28,CASSTVGGSGANVLTF